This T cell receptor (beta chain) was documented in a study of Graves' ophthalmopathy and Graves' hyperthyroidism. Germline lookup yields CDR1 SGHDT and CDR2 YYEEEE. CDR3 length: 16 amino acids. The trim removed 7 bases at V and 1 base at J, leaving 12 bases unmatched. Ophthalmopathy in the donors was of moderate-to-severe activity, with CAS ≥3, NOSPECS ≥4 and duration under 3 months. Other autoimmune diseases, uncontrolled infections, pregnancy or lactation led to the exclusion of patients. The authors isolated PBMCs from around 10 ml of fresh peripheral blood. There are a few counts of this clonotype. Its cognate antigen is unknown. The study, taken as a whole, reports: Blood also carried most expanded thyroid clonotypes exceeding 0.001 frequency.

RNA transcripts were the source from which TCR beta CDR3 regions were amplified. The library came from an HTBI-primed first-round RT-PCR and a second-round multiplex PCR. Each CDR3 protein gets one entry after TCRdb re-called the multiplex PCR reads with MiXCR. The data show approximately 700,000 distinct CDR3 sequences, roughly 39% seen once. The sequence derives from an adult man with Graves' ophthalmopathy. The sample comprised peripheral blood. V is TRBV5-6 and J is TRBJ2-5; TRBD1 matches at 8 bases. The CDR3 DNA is TGTGCCAGCGACCGAGAAGTGGGACAGGTCCAAGAGACCCAGTACTTC. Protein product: CASDREVGQVQETQYF.